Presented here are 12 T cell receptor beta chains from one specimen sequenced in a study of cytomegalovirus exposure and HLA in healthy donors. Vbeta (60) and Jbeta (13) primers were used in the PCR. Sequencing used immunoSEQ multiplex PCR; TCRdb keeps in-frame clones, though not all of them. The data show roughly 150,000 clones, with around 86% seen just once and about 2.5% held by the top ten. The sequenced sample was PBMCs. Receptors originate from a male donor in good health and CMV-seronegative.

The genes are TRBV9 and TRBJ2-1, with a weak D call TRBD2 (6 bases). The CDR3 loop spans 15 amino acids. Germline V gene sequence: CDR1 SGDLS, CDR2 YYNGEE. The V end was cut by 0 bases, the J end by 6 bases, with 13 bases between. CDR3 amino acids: CASSVGAGRGNEQFF. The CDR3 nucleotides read TGTGCCAGCAGCGTAGGTGCAGGGCGGGGCAATGAGCAGTTCTTC.

The CDR3 DNA reads as TGTGCCAGCTCACCCGGGCCCTACAGGGGGGCCTACGAGCAGTACTTC. Its protein product is CASSPGPYRGAYEQYF. This chain joins TRBV18 and TRBJ2-7; 8 bases fit TRBD1. The CDR3 extends over 16 amino acids. V shed 3 bases, J shed 2 bases, and the junction held 9 bases outside the gene matches. Germline V lookup: CDR1 KGHSH, CDR2 LQKENI.

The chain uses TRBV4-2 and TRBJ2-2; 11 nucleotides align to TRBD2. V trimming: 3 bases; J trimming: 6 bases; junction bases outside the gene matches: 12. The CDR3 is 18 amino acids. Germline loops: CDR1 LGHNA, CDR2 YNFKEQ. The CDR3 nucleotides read TGTGCCAGCAGCCAGCGGGGCGCTAGCGGGGGGAGAGCCGGGGAGCTGTTTTTT. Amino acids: CASSQRGASGGRAGELFF.

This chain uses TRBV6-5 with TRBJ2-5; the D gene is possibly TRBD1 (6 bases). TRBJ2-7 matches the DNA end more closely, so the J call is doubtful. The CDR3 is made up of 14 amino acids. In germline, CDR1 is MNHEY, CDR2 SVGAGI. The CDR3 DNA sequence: TGTGCCAGCACCTTGGACAGCGCGTCCTACGAGCAGTACTTC. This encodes CASTLDSASYEQYF.

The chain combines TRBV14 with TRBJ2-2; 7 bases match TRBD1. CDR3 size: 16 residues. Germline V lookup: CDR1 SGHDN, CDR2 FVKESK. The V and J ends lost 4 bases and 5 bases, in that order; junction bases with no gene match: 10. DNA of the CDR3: TGTGCCAGCAGCCCCTACAGGGGCGACGGTACCGGGGAGCTGTTTTTT. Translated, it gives CASSPYRGDGTGELFF.

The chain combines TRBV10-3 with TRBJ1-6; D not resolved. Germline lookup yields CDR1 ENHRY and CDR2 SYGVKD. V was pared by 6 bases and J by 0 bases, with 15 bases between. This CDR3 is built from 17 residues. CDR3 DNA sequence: TGTGCCATCAGCGCTGGGCCAGTGAGCTCCTATAATTCACCCCTCCACTTT. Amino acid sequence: CAISAGPVSSYNSPLHF.

The DNA of the CDR3 is TGTGCTAGTGGTTTGGGGGAGGGAAACACCATATATTTT. Translation: CASGLGEGNTIYF. The chain couples TRBV12-5 to TRBJ1-3; D unresolved. Germline loops: CDR1 LGHNT, CDR2 FRNRAP. Deletions cut 1 base from V and 4 bases from J, with 5 bases between. The CDR3 totals 13 residues.

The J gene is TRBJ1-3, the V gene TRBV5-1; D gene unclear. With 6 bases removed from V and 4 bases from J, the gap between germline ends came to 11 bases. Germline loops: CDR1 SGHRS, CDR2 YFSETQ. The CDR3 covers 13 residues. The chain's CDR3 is CASTNNLGNTIYF. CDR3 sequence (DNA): TGCGCCAGCACCAACAATCTGGGAAACACCATATATTTT.

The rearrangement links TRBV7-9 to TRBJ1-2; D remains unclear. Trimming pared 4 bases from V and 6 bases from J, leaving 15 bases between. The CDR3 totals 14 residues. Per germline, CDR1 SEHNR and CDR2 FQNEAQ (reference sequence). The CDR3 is CASSSGSTHHGYTF. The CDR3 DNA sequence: TGTGCCAGCAGCTCGGGGAGTACTCATCATGGCTACACCTTC.

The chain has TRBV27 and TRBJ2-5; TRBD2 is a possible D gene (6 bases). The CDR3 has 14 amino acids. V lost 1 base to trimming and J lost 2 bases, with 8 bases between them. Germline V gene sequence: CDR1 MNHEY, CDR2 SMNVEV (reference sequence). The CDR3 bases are TGTGCCAGCAGTTTATACGGGACTCAAGAGACCCAGTACTTC. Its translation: CASSLYGTQETQYF.

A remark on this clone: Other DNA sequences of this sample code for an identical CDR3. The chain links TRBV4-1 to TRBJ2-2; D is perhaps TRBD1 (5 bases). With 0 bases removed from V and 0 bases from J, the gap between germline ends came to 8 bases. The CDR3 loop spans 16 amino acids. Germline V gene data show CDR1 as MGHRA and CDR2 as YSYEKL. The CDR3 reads CASSQETGTNTGELFF. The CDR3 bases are TGCGCCAGCAGCCAAGAAACAGGAACGAACACCGGGGAGCTGTTTTTT.

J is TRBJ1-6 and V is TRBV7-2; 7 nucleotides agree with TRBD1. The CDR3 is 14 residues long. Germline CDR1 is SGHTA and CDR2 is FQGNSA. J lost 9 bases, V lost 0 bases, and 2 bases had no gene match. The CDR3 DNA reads TGTGCCAGCAGCTTAGCAGGGGGCGCTTCACCCCTCCACTTT. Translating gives CASSLAGGASPLHF.